This TCR beta chain was found in a study of blood T cell repertoires in COVID-19. For the study at large: Sites in the United States, Italy and Spain provided acute and convalescent COVID-19 samples. Sample material is recorded as cDNA or gDNA derived from T cells, B-cell-depleted T cells, or PBMCs.

Authors' methods: Researchers report that nucleated cell counts were estimated from reference gene primer amplification. Only in-frame clones appear in the TCRdb table, and some are missing; sequencing was by immunoSEQ multiplex PCR. The V and J calls and clone size are taken from that table; D and trimming were inferred from the DNA. The sample contains 90,000 to 100,000 clones, about 79% of which appear only once. The CDR3 covers 16 residues. Germline trimming cut 7 bases from V and 6 bases from J; bases unmatched to any gene: 11. Germline CDR1 KGHDR, CDR2 SFDVKD. Sequenced: peripheral blood. V and J are TRBV24-1 and TRBJ1-6, with 7 bases lining up with TRBD1. The TCR sequence derives from a man aged 55 to 70 with acute or convalescent COVID-19. CDR3 sequence (DNA): TGTGCCACCAGGACATTACGACAGGGCGTTAATTCACCCCTCCACTTT. As protein: CATRTLRQGVNSPLHF.